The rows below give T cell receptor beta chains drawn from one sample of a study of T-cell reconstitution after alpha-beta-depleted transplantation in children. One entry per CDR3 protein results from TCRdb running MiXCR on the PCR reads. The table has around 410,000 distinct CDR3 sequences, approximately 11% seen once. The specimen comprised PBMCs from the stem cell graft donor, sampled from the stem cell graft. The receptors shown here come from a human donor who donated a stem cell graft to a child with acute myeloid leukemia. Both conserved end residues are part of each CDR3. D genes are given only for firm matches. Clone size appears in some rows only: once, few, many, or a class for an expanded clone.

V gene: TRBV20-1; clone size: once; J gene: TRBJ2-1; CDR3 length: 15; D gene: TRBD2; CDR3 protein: CSARDVAGGLDEQFF; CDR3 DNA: TGCAGTGCTAGAGATGTAGCGGGAGGTCTCGATGAGCAGTTCTTC
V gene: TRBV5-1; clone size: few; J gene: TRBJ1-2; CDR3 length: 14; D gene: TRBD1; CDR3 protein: CASSSDRGGPGYTF; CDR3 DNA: TGCGCCAGCAGCTCCGACAGGGGAGGCCCCGGCTACACCTTC
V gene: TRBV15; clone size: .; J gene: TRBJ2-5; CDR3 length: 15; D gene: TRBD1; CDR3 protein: CATSSAGQGGETQYF; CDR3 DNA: TGTGCCACCAGCAGTGCGGGACAGGGTGGTGAGACCCAGTACTTC
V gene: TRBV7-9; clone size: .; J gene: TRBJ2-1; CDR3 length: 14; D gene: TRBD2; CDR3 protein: CASSPAYGRDEQFF; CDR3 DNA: TGTGCCAGCAGCCCCGCCTACGGGAGGGATGAGCAGTTCTTC
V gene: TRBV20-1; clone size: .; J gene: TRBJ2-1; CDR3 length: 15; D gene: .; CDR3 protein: CSARDWSRGHNEQFF; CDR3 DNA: TGCAGTGCTAGAGATTGGTCCCGAGGTCACAATGAGCAGTTCTTC
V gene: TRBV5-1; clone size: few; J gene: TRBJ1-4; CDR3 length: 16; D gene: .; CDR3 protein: CASSLRPPGKNEKLFF; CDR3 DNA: TGCGCCAGCAGCCTACGACCTCCAGGAAAAAATGAAAAACTGTTTTTT
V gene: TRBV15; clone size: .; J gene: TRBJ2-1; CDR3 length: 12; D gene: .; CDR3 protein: CATSRDTQILIF; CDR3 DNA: TGTGCCACCAGCAGAGATACGCAAATCCTGATCTTC
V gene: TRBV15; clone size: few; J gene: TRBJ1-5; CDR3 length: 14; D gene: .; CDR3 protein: CATSRDLEFGPQHF; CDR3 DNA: TGTGCCACCAGCAGAGATTTGGAGTTTGGGCCCCAGCATTTT
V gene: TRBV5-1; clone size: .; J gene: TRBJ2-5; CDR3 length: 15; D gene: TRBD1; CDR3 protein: CASSTPGGREETQYF; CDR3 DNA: TGCGCCAGCAGCACTCCAGGGGGCCGAGAAGAGACCCAGTACTTC
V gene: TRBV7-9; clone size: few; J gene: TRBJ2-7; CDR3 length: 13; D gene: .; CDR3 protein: CASSVTARGEQYF; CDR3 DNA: TGTGCCAGCAGCGTTACAGCGAGAGGCGAGCAGTACTTC
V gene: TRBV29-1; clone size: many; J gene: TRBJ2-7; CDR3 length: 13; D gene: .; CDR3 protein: CSVEVIQAGEQYF; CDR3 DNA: TGCAGCGTTGAAGTTATCCAGGCTGGAGAGCAGTACTTC
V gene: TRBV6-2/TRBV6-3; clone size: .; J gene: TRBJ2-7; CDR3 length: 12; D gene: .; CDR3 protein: CASRDASYEQYF; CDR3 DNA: TGTGCCAGCAGAGATGCGTCCTACGAGCAGTACTTC
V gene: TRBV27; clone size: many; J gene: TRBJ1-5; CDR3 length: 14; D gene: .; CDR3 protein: CASSFQNGNQPQHF; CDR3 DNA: TGTGCCAGCAGTTTTCAAAACGGCAATCAGCCCCAGCATTTT
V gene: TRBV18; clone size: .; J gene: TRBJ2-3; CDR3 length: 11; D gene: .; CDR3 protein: CASSPEVGQYF; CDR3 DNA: TGTGCCAGCTCACCGGAGGTAGGGCAGTATTTT
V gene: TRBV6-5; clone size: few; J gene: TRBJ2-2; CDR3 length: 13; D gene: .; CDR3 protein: CASSYGGGGELFF; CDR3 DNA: TGTGCCAGCAGTTACGGGGGTGGCGGGGAGCTGTTTTTT
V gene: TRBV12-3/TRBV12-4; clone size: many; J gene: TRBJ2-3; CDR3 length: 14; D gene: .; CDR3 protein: CASSLKIWADTQYF; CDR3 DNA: TGTGCCAGCAGTTTAAAGATCTGGGCAGATACGCAGTATTTT
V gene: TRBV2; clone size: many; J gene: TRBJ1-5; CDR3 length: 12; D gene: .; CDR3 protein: CASKTENQPQHF; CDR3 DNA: TGTGCCAGCAAGACGGAGAATCAGCCCCAGCATTTT
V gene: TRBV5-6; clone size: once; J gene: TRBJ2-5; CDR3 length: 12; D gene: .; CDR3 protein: CASSLMGETQYF; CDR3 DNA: TGTGCCAGCAGCTTGATGGGGGAGACCCAGTACTTC
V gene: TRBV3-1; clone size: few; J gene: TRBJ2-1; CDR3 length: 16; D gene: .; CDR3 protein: CASSPPGNPLYNEQFF; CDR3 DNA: TGTGCCAGCAGCCCACCCGGGAACCCACTATACAATGAGCAGTTCTTC